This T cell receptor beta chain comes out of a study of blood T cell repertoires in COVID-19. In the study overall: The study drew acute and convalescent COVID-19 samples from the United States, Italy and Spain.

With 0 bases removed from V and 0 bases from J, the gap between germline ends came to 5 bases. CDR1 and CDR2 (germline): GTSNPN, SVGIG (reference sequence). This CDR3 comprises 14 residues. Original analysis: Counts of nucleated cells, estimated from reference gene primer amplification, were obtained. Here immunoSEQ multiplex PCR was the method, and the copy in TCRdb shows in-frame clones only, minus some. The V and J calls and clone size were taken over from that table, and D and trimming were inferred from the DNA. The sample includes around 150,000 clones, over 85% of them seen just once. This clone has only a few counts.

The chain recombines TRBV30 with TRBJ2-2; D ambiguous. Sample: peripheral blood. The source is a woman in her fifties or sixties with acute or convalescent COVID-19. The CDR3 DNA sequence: TGTGCCTGGAGTGTCGTTACGAACACCGGGGAGCTGTTTTTT. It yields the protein CAWSVVTNTGELFF.